This TCR beta chain emerged from a study of cytomegalovirus exposure and HLA in healthy donors. Study observations and caveats: Reportedly, a later analysis found an Asian-associated ancestry cluster had fewer N-insertions than the roughly 670-donor mean.

To note about this clone: Its specificity is not known.

V was cut by 0 bases and J by 0 bases, with 9 bases left in between. The CDR3 is made up of 14 amino acids. Germline CDR1 and CDR2: GTSNPN and SVGIG (reference sequence). Primers included in the PCR were 60 Vbeta and 13 Jbeta primers. Assay used: immunoSEQ multiplex PCR; TCRdb lists only in-frame clones, some missing. The sample has 85,000 to 100,000 clones, just under 80% seen once. Sequencing was done on a sample of PBMCs. The chain joins TRBV30 to TRBJ2-7; D call uncertain. This clonotype was obtained from a woman aged 40-49 years in good health and CMV-seronegative. CDR3 nucleotide sequence: TGTGCCTGGAGTGTAGGCGGCCCCTCCTACGAGCAGTACTTC. This translates into CAWSVGGPSYEQYF.